The next 7 T cell receptor beta chains were all read from a single sample in a study of regulatory T cells in long-lasting Graves disease. Time point denoted: persistent/refractory GD, antithyroid drugs over 5 years with positive TRAb. PBMCs provided the RNA from which the TCR library was made. For TCR beta, libraries came from iRepertoire HTBI primers and Arm-PCR of CDR3 regions. From the multiplex PCR reads, TCRdb called clonotypes with MiXCR, one entry per CDR3 protein. The sample has 400,000 to 600,000 distinct CDR3 sequences, about 22% seen once. The material sequenced was peripheral blood mononuclear cells (PBMCs), taken when the disease was refractory, from a patient treated with antithyroid drugs. All receptors derive from a female donor with Graves disease.

The chain carries TRBV29-1 and TRBJ2-1, with 8 bases that match TRBD2. The CDR3 is 13 residues long. Trimming took 6 bases from V and 2 from J; bases not matched to a gene: 3. Germline V gene data show CDR1 as SQVTM and CDR2 as ANQGSEA. DNA for the CDR3: TGCAGCGTCGAACTAGCGGCCTACAATGAGCAGTTCTTC. Translation: CSVELAAYNEQFF.

There are many counts of this clonotype. This chain connects TRBV28 to TRBJ2-2; D gene unclear. V lost 5 bases to trimming and J lost 1 base, with 11 bases between them. Germline V gene sequence: CDR1 MDHEN, CDR2 SYDVKM. The CDR3 has 15 residues. CDR3 in amino acids: CASSISGMNTGELFF. The CDR3 DNA reads as TGTGCCAGCAGTATATCAGGCATGAACACCGGGGAGCTGTTTTTT.

This clonotype was detected once. The CDR3 loop reads CASSSNSEETQYF. In nucleotides, the CDR3 is TGTGCCAGCAGCTCGAATTCTGAAGAGACCCAGTACTTC. This chain links TRBV7-6 with TRBJ2-5; D is undetermined. Trimming stripped 4 bases from V and 3 bases from J, with 9 bases between. Germline lookup yields CDR1 SGHVS and CDR2 FNYEAQ. This CDR3 has 13 residues.

This clonotype appeared many times. V gene TRBV6-1 combines with J gene TRBJ1-5; D remains unclear. Germline lookup yields CDR1 MNHNS and CDR2 SASEGT. Trimming took off 1 base at V and 4 bases at J, with 5 bases between the two ends. CDR3 length: 13 residues. The CDR3 loop reads CASSEVGNQPQHF. The DNA of the CDR3 is TGTGCCAGCAGTGAAGTGGGTAATCAGCCCCAGCATTTT.

The chain recombines TRBV2 with TRBJ2-7, with D unclear. CDR3 length: 12 amino acids. The V gene's germline CDR1 is SNHLY and CDR2 FYNNEI. V lost 4 bases and J 5 bases, leaving 9 bases between the germline ends. CDR3 DNA: TGTGCCAGCAGTGTCTCGTATCACGAGCAGTACTTC. Its protein is CASSVSYHEQYF. Looking up the rest from reference TRBV2 and TRBJ2-7 gives the full variable domain: EPEVTQTPSHQVTQMGQEVILRCVPISNHLYFYWYRQILGQKVEFLVSFYNNEISEKSEIFDDQFSVERPDGSNFTLKIRSTKLEDSAMYFCASSVSYHEQYFGPGTRLTVT.

This clonotype has more than one count but fewer than ten. V is TRBV20-1 and J is TRBJ1-1; 7 bases are a match to TRBD1. The germline V gene has CDR1 DFQATT and CDR2 SNEGSKA (reference sequence). The CDR3 extends over 16 amino acids. V gave up 6 bases and J gave up 0 bases; unmatched junction bases: 13. The CDR3 sequence is CSADPTGKRVNTEAFF. In DNA, the CDR3 is TGCAGTGCGGACCCGACAGGGAAGAGAGTGAACACTGAAGCTTTCTTT.

This clonotype was counted ten times or more. V is TRBV25-1 and J is TRBJ1-6; possible D gene TRBD1, 6 bases. V lost 8 bases and J 5 bases, leaving 10 bases between the germline ends. The CDR3 has 13 amino acids. The V gene's germline CDR1 is MGHDK and CDR2 SYGVNS. The CDR3, as DNA: TGTGCCAGCGCTCAGGGGAATAATTCACCCCTCCACTTT. This gives the protein CASAQGNNSPLHF.